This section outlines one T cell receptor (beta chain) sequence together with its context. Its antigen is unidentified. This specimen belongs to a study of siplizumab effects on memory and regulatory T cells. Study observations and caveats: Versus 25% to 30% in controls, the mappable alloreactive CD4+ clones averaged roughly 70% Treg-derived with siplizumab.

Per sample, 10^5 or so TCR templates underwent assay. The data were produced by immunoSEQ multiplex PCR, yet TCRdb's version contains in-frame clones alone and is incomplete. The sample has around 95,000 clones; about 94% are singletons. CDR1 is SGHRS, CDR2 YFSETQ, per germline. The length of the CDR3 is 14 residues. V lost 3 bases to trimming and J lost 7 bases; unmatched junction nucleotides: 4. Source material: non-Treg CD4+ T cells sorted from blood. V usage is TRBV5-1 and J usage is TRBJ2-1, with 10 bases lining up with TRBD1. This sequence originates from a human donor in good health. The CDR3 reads CASSSGDRGNEQFF. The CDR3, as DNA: TGCGCCAGCAGCTCCGGGGACAGGGGAAATGAGCAGTTCTTC.